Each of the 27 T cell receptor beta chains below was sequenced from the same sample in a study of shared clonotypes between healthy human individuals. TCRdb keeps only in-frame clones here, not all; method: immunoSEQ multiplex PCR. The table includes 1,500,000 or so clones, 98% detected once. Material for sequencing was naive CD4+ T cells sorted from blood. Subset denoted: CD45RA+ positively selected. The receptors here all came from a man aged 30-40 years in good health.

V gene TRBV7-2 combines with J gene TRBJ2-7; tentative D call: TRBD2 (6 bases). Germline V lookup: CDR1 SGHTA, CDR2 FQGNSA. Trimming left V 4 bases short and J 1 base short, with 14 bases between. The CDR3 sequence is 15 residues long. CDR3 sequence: CASSYGPGRSYEQYF. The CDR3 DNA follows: TGTGCCAGCAGCTATGGGCCAGGGAGGTCCTACGAGCAGTACTTC.

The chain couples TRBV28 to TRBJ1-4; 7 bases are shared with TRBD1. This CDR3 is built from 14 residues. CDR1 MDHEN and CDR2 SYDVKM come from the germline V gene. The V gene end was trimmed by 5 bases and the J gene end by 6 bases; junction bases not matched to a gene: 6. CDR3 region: CASSVLTGDEKLFF. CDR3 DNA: TGTGCCAGCAGTGTTCTTACAGGGGATGAAAAACTGTTTTTT. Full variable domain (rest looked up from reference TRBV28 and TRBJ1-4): DVKVTQSSRYLVKRTGEKVFLECVQDMDHENMFWYRQDPGLGLRLIYFSYDVKMKEKGDIPEGYSVSREKKERFSLILESASTNQTSMYLCASSVLTGDEKLFFGSGTQLSVL.

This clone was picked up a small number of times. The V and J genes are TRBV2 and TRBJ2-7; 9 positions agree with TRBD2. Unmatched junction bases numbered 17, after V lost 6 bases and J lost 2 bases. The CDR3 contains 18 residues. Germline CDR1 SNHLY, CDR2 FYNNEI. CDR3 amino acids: CASRTRPGGREGPYEQYF. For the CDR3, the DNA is TGTGCCAGCAGGACCCGACCCGGGGGGCGGGAGGGGCCCTACGAGCAGTACTTC.

CDR3 amino acids: CASSRTGGDTQYF. DNA of the CDR3: TGTGCCAGCAGTAGGACAGGTGGGGATACGCAGTATTTT. The chain couples TRBV6-4 to TRBJ2-3; 7 bases line up with TRBD1. The CDR3 is 13 amino acids. The V segment lost 5 bases and the J segment 6 bases; nucleotides outside the gene matches: 5. Germline lookup yields CDR1 MRHNA and CDR2 SNTAGT.

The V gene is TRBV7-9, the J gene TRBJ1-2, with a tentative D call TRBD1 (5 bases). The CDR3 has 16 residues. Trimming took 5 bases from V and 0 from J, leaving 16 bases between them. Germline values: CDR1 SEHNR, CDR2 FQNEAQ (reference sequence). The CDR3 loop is CASSPPGTAANYGYTF. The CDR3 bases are TGTGCCAGCAGCCCGCCAGGGACGGCTGCTAACTATGGCTACACCTTC.

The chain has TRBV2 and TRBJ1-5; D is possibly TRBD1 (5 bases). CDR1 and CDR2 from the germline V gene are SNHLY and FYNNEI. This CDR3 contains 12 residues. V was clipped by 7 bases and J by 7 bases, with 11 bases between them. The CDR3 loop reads CASNRRGQPQHF. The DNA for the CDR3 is TGTGCCAGCAACAGGCGGGGACAGCCCCAGCATTTT.

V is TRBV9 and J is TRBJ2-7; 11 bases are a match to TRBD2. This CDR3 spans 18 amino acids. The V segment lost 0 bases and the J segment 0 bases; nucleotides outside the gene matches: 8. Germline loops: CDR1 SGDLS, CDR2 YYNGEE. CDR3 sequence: CASSVGLAGGYPSYEQYF. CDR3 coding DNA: TGTGCCAGCAGCGTAGGGCTAGCGGGAGGATACCCCTCCTACGAGCAGTACTTC. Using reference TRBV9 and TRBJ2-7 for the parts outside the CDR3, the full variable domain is DSGVTQTPKHLITATGQRVTLRCSPRSGDLSVYWYQQSLDQGLQFLIQYYNGEERAKGNILERFSAQQFPDLHSELNLSSLELGDSALYFCASSVGLAGGYPSYEQYFGPGTRLTVT.

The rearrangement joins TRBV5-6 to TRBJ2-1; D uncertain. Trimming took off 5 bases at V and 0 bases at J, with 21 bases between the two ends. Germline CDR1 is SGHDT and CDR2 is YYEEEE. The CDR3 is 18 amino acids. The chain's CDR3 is CASSKESESSISYNEQFF. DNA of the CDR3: TGTGCCAGCAGTAAGGAATCAGAAAGTAGTATCTCCTACAATGAGCAGTTCTTC.

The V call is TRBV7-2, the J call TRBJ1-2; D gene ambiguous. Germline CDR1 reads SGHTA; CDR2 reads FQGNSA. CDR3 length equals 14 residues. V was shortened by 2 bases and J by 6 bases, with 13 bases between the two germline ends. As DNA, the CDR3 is TGTGCCAGCAGCTTATCGCCTGCAGTGGATGGCTACACCTTC. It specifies CASSLSPAVDGYTF. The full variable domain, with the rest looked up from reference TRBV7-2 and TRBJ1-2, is GAGVSQSPSNKVTEKGKDVELRCDPISGHTALYWYRQSLGQGLEFLIYFQGNSAPDKSGLPSDRFSAERTGGSVSTLTIQRTQQEDSAVYLCASSLSPAVDGYTFGSGTRLTVV.

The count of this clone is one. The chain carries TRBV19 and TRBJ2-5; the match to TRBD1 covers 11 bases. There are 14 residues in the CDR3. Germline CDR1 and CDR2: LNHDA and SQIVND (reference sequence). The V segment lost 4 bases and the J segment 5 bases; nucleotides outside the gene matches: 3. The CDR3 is CASSRTGGLETQYF. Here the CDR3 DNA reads TGTGCCAGTAGTAGGACAGGGGGCTTGGAGACCCAGTACTTC. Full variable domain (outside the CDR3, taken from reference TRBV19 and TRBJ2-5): DGGITQSPKYLFRKEGQNVTLSCEQNLNHDAMYWYRQDPGQGLRLIYYSQIVNDFQKGDIAEGYSVSREKKESFPLTVTSAQKNPTAFYLCASSRTGGLETQYFGPGTRLLVL.

CDR3 loop: CASSSQGTETQYF. The DNA for the CDR3 is TGTGCCAGCAGCTCGCAGGGCACAGAGACCCAGTACTTC. The chain carries TRBV7-9 and TRBJ2-5, with D possibly being TRBD1 (5 bases). Between the trimmed V and J ends, which lost 4 bases and 4 bases, there was a span of 10 bases. This CDR3 is built from 13 residues. Germline V gene data show CDR1 as SEHNR and CDR2 as FQNEAQ (reference sequence).

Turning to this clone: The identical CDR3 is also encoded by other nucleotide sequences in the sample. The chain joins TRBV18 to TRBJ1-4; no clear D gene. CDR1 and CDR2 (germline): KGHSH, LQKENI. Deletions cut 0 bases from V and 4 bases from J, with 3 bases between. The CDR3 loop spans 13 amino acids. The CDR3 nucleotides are TGTGCCAGCTCACCACCGAGTAATGAAAAACTGTTTTTT. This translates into CASSPPSNEKLFF.

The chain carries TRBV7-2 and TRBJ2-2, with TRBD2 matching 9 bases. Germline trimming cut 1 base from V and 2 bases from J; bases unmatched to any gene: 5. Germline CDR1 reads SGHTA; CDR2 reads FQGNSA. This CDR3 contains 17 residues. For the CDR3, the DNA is TGTGCCAGCAGCTTAGTCGGCGGGAGGGCCAACACCGGGGAGCTGTTTTTT. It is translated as CASSLVGGRANTGELFF.

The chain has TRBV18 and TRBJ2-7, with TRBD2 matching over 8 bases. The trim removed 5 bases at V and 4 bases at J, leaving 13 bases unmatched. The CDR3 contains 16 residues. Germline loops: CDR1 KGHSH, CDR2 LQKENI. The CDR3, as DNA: TGTGCCAGCTCAACACTAGCGGACTCCGTGGGGTACGAGCAGTACTTC. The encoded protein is CASSTLADSVGYEQYF.

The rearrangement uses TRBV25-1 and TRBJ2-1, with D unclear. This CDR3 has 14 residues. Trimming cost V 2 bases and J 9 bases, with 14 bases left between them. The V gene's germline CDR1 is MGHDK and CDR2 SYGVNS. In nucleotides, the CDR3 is TGTGCCAGCAGTGAAAGGCCCAGCGCGGTTGAGCAGTTCTTC. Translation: CASSERPSAVEQFF.

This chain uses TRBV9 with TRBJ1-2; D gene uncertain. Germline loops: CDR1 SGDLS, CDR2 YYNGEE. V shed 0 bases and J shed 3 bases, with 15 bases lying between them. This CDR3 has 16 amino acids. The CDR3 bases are TGTGCCAGCAGCGTAGATATGGACGGGTCGGACTATGGCTACACCTTC. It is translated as CASSVDMDGSDYGYTF.

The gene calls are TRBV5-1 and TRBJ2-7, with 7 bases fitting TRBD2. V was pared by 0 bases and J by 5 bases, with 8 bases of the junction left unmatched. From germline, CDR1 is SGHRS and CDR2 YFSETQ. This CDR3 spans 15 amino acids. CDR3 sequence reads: CASSLVVTSSHEQYF. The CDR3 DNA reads TGCGCCAGCAGCTTGGTGGTGACTAGCAGCCACGAGCAGTACTTC.

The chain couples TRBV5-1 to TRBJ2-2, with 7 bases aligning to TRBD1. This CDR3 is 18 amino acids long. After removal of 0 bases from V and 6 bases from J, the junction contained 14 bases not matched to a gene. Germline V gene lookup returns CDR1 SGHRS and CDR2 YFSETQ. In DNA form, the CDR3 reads TGCGCCAGCAGCTTGGCCCCCGGTAGACAGGGCGGCGCCGGGGAGCTGTTTTTT. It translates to CASSLAPGRQGGAGELFF.

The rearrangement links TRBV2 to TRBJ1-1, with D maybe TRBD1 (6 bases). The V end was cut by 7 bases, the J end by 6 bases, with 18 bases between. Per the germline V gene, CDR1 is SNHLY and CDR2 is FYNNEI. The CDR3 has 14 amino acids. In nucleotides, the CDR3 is TGTGCCAGCACCCCCCTCTGGGGGGCGGCTGAAGCTTTCTTT. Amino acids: CASTPLWGAAEAFF.

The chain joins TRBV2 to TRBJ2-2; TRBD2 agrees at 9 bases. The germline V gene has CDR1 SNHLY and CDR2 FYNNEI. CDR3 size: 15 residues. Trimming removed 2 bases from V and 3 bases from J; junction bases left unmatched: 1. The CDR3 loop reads CASSEQREDTGELFF. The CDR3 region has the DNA TGTGCCAGCAGTGAACAGCGGGAGGACACCGGGGAGCTGTTTTTT.

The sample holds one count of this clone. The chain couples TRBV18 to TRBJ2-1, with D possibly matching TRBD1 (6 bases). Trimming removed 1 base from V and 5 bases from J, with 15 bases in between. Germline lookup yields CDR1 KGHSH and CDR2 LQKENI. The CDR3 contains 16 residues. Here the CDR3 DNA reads TGTGCCAGCTCACCACTTCAGGGGTCGGATAACAATGAGCAGTTCTTC. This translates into CASSPLQGSDNNEQFF.

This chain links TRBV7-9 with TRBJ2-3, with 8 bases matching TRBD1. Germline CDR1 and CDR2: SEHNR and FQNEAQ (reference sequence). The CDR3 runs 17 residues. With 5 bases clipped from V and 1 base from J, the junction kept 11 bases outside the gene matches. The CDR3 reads CASSRIQGAPGTDTQYF. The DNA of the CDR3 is TGTGCCAGCAGCCGTATTCAGGGGGCGCCCGGCACAGATACGCAGTATTTT.

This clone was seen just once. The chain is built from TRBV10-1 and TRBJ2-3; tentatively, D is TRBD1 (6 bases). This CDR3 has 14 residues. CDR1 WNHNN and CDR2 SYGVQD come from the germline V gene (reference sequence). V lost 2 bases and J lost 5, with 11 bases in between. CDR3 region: CASSEGGLGDTQYF. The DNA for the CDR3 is TGCGCCAGCAGTGAGGGGGGCCTAGGAGATACGCAGTATTTT.

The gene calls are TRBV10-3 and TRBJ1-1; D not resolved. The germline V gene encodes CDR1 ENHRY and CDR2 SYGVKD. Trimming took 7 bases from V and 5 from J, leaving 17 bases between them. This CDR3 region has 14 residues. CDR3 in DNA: TGTGCCATCATGACGTTGGGAGACGGGACTGAAGCTTTCTTT. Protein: CAIMTLGDGTEAFF.

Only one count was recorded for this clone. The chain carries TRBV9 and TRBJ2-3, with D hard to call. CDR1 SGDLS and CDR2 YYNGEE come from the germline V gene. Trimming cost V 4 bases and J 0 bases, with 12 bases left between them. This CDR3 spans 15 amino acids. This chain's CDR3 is CASSPRLTSTDTQYF. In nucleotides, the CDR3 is TGTGCCAGCAGCCCCAGACTGACTAGCACAGATACGCAGTATTTT.

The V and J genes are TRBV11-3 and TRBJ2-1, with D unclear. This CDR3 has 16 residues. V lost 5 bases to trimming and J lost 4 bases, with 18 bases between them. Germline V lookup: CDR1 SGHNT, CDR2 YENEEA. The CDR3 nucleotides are TGTGCCAGCAGCCCCCGACCCGTGCCTACGTACAATGAGCAGTTCTTC. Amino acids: CASSPRPVPTYNEQFF.

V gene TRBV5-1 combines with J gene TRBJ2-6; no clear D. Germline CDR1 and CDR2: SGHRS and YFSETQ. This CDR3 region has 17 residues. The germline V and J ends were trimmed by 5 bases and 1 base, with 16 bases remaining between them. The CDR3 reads CASSPSVLGSGANVLTF. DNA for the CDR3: TGCGCCAGCAGTCCATCGGTCCTAGGGTCTGGGGCCAACGTCCTGACTTTC.